Following are 26 T cell receptor beta chains from one sample sequenced in a study of CXCR3-negative and CXCR3-positive naive CD8 T cells. TRB cDNA was prepared as libraries by UMI-labeled 5' RACE. TCRdb re-called the 5' RACE reads, yielding one record per CDR3 amino acid sequence without DNA. The sample table sets out fewer than 95,000 distinct CDR3 sequences. Specimen: naive CXCR3- CD8+ T cells from blood. Specified subset: CD45RO-CCR7+CD27+CD95- naive CD8+ T cells lacking CXCR3 (TNR3-). The source is a human donor in good health. Some clones in this sample may be carry-over from other donors' samples.

The chain has TRBV6-5 and TRBJ2-1. This CDR3 is built from 13 residues. Germline values: CDR1 MNHEY, CDR2 SVGAGI. The CDR3 reads CASSAGFYNEQFF.

This chain connects TRBV12-3 or TRBV12-4 to TRBJ2-5; no DNA is available, so the TRBD2 call from TCRdb remains unchecked. The CDR3 spans 15 residues. The CDR3 region is CASRPLAGLSETQYF.

The rearrangement joins TRBV5-1 to TRBJ2-7; the D call of TRBD1 rests on TCRdb alone, since no DNA is present to check it. CDR1 SGHRS and CDR2 YFSETQ come from the germline V gene. This CDR3 has 14 residues. The CDR3 protein is CASSWTGVSYEQYF.

The chain uses TRBV28 and TRBJ2-2; the TCRdb D gene call, TRBD1, has no DNA to confirm it. This CDR3 region has 15 residues. CDR1 and CDR2 (germline): MDHEN, SYDVKM. CDR3 in amino acids: CASRTGTENTGELFF.

The V call is TRBV2, the J call TRBJ1-1; lacking DNA, the TRBD1 call made by TCRdb goes unchecked. Germline V lookup: CDR1 SNHLY, CDR2 FYNNEI. The CDR3 is 14 amino acids. This chain's CDR3 is CASTLGTDQPEAFF.

The genes are TRBV5-6 and TRBJ2-7; absent DNA, TCRdb's TRBD1 call cannot be checked. CDR3 length: 16 amino acids. Looked up from germline, CDR1 is SGHDT and CDR2 is YYEEEE. The CDR3 spells CASSVGTEGYFYEQYF.

The rearrangement joins TRBV11-2 to TRBJ2-7; TCRdb indicates TRBD1, and absent DNA this call remains unverified. The CDR3 covers 15 residues. Looked up from germline, CDR1 is SGHAT and CDR2 is FQNNGV. The CDR3 sequence is CASSSGTGLSYEQYF.

The chain has TRBV7-2 and TRBJ2-1; no DNA is available, so the TRBD1 call from TCRdb remains unchecked. CDR1 SGHTA and CDR2 FQGNSA come from the germline V gene. The CDR3 sequence is 15 residues long. The CDR3 loop reads CASSVRVNSYNEQFF.

The chain couples TRBV20-1 to TRBJ2-4; TCRdb gives TRBD2 as the D gene, but with no DNA this cannot be confirmed. Germline V CDR1 and CDR2: DFQATT, SNEGSKA (reference sequence). The CDR3 loop spans 13 amino acids. CDR3: CSALTSGEDIQYF.

The chain has TRBV6-2 or TRBV6-3 and TRBJ2-7. The CDR3 sequence is 13 residues long. Per germline, CDR1 MNHEY and CDR2 SVGEGT. CDR3 in amino acids: CASTDDPNYEQYF.

This clonotype ranks as medium-sized in terms of frequency. This sequence joins TRBV4-1 and TRBJ1-1; TCRdb selects TRBD1, and the lack of DNA leaves this call unchecked. The length of the CDR3 is 15 residues. Looked up from germline, CDR1 is MGHRA and CDR2 is YSYEKL. CDR3 loop: CASSQGTPLGDEAFF.

The chain combines TRBV29-1 with TRBJ2-7; without DNA, the TCRdb call of TRBD2 cannot be checked. Per germline, CDR1 SQVTM and CDR2 ANQGSEA. The CDR3 consists of 12 residues. This CDR3 is CSGLGGTYEQYF.

This chain uses TRBV5-6 with TRBJ1-1; lacking DNA, the TRBD1 call made by TCRdb goes unchecked. Germline V gene data show CDR1 as SGHDT and CDR2 as YYEEEE. This CDR3 is 16 amino acids long. CDR3 residues: CASSLSGPTVGTEAFF.

The chain combines TRBV12-3 or TRBV12-4 with TRBJ2-3; TCRdb picks TRBD2, but there is no DNA to check that call. The length of the CDR3 is 15 residues. The CDR3 reads CASSEGLAGTDTQYF.

The chain uses TRBV12-3 or TRBV12-4 and TRBJ2-3; TCRdb's D call, TRBD2, is unchecked because there is no DNA. This CDR3 has 15 amino acids. CDR3: CALAGGAGTTDTQYF.

The chain recombines TRBV7-9 with TRBJ2-1; TCRdb's D call, TRBD2, is unchecked because there is no DNA. Germline CDR1 is SEHNR and CDR2 is FQNEAQ (reference sequence). This CDR3 spans 16 amino acids. The CDR3 here is CASSPEGAGLYNEQFF.

V is TRBV5-5 and J is TRBJ2-5; TCRdb reports TRBD1, a call that lacks DNA to check it against. The CDR3 consists of 13 residues. The germline gives CDR1 SGHKS, CDR2 YYEKEE (reference sequence). The CDR3 sequence: CASSGWGEETQYF.

The rearrangement uses TRBV19 and TRBJ1-1; the TRBD1 assignment by TCRdb is unverifiable without DNA. CDR3 size: 15 residues. Germline lookup yields CDR1 LNHDA and CDR2 SQIVND (reference sequence). The CDR3 loop is CASSHAQGLNTEAFF.

This rearrangement joins TRBV27 to TRBJ2-1. Per the germline V gene, CDR1 is MNHEY and CDR2 is SMNVEV (reference sequence). The CDR3 sequence is 14 residues long. Here the CDR3 reads CASSISGSYNEQFF.

The CDR3 loop is CSVRMDTYEQYF. The V and J genes are TRBV29-1 and TRBJ2-7. Germline V lookup: CDR1 SQVTM, CDR2 ANQGSEA. CDR3 length equals 12 residues.

V usage is TRBV30 and J usage is TRBJ2-1; TCRdb selects TRBD1, and the lack of DNA leaves this call unchecked. Per the germline V gene, CDR1 is GTSNPN and CDR2 is SVGIG (reference sequence). This CDR3 spans 16 amino acids. The CDR3 spells CAWSGATGSSYNEQFF.

The rearrangement links TRBV5-6 to TRBJ2-1. This CDR3 comprises 12 residues. Germline CDR1 SGHDT, CDR2 YYEEEE. This chain's CDR3 is CASSPGLDEQFF.

The rearrangement joins TRBV29-1 to TRBJ1-1; the D call of TRBD1 rests on TCRdb alone, since no DNA is present to check it. Looked up from germline, CDR1 is SQVTM and CDR2 is ANQGSEA. This CDR3 has 13 amino acids. The CDR3 reads CSGVTGGRSEAFF. Complete variable domain (other parts from reference TRBV29-1 and TRBJ1-1): SAVISQKPSRDICQRGTSLTIQCQVDSQVTMMFWYRQQPGQSLTLIATANQGSEATYESGFVIDKFPISRPNLTFSTLTVSNMSPEDSSIYLCSGVTGGRSEAFFGQGTRLTVV.

The chain's CDR3 is CASSSGPGTNTGELFF. The genes are TRBV7-9 and TRBJ2-2; the D call of TRBD1 rests on TCRdb alone, since no DNA is present to check it. Germline V lookup: CDR1 SEHNR, CDR2 FQNEAQ (reference sequence). The length of the CDR3 is 16 residues.

The V gene is TRBV7-9, the J gene TRBJ2-7. This CDR3 spans 13 amino acids. Germline V gene data show CDR1 as SEHNR and CDR2 as FQNEAQ (reference sequence). CDR3 in amino acids: CASSLTSSYEQYF.

The chain employs TRBV6-4 and TRBJ2-7. CDR1 is MRHNA and CDR2 is SNTAGT in the germline V gene. CDR3 length: 13 amino acids. CDR3 sequence reads: CASCDRVTYEQYF.